The 3 T cell receptor beta chains reported below all come from one sample, sequenced in a study of shared clonotypes between healthy human individuals. Repertoires were generated with immunoSEQ multiplex PCR, while TCRdb's copy carries only in-frame clones and drops some. This sample yields about 1 million clones, of which about three quarters are seen a single time; approximately 1.3% belongs to the top ten. Sample: memory CD4+ T cells sorted from blood. Specified subset: CD45RA-negative fraction. The source is a man aged 18-30 years in good health.

The CDR3 reads CASSLAGQGVTGELFF. In nucleotides, the CDR3 is TGTGCCAGCAGCTTAGCGGGACAGGGGGTCACCGGGGAGCTGTTTTTT. The J gene is TRBJ2-2, the V gene TRBV7-2, with 11 bases matching TRBD1. The CDR3 is 16 amino acids. The V and J ends lost 0 bases and 4 bases, in that order; junction bases with no gene match: 1. Germline CDR1 reads SGHTA; CDR2 reads FQGNSA.

This clone was seen a single time. V gene TRBV18 combines with J gene TRBJ2-2; TRBD1 aligns across 9 bases. The ends lost 2 bases at V and 2 bases at J; junction bases unmatched: 3. The CDR3 totals 16 residues. Per the germline V gene, CDR1 is KGHSH and CDR2 is LQKENI. CDR3 nucleotides: TGTGCCAGCTCACCAGGACAGGGGAGAAACACCGGGGAGCTGTTTTTT. This sequence encodes CASSPGQGRNTGELFF.

V gene TRBV30 combines with J gene TRBJ1-3; possibly TRBD1 for D (5 bases). V was pared by 3 bases and J by 0 bases, with 9 bases between. Germline assignment: CDR1 GTSNPN and CDR2 SVGIG (reference sequence). The CDR3 contains 14 residues. CDR3 sequence: CAWRLGRSGNTIYF. CDR3 coding DNA: TGTGCCTGGAGGCTGGGACGCTCTGGAAACACCATATATTTT.